This is a list of T cell receptor beta chains from one sample in a study of blood T cell repertoires in COVID-19. This table comes from immunoSEQ multiplex PCR, and its TCRdb copy is limited to in-frame clones, with some not included. The table has a few hundred thousand clones, around 81% seen once; the top ten hold around 3.7%. The sequencing sample was made of PBMCs or T cells enriched from blood (not recorded which). The receptor source for this set is a man aged 45 to 65 who had recovered from COVID-19. Each CDR3 is given with its conserved first and last residue. The D gene is left open where the match is weak. Clone size is shown for a subset of rows, as once, few, many or a class of expanded clone.

d_gene	v_gene	abundance	j_gene	CDR3nt	CDR3aa
NA	TRBV7-3	NA	TRBJ2-5	TGTGCCAGCAGCCCCATGGGGCCGAAAGAGACCCAGTACTTC	CASSPMGPKETQYF
NA	TRBV13	NA	TRBJ1-3	TGTGCCAGCAGCTTGGGGTCCTCGTTAGGACAGTCAACCTCTGGAAACACCATATATTTT	CASSLGSSLGQSTSGNTIYF
NA	TRBV27	NA	TRBJ2-1	TGTGCCAGCAGTTTATCAGGGGATGAGCAGTTCTTC	CASSLSGDEQFF
NA	TRBV12-5	NA	TRBJ1-5	TGTGCTAGTGGACCCCCGACAGGAGATAATCAGCCCCAGCATTTT	CASGPPTGDNQPQHF
TRBD1	TRBV5-1	NA	TRBJ1-2	TGCGCCAGCAGCTTGGAGACAGGGGTTGCTGGCTACACCTTC	CASSLETGVAGYTF
TRBD1	TRBV11-3	NA	TRBJ1-3	TGTGCCAGCAGCCAACTCGACAGGGTGGGTGGAAACACCATATATTTT	CASSQLDRVGGNTIYF
TRBD2	TRBV9	NA	TRBJ2-7	TGTGCCAGCAGCGTACAGCCGGTGACTAGCGCCTACGAGCAGTACTTC	CASSVQPVTSAYEQYF
TRBD2	TRBV30	NA	TRBJ2-2	TGTGCCTGGAGTGTACGGGCTAGCGGGGTCCCGGACCACACCGGGGAGCTGTTTTTT	CAWSVRASGVPDHTGELFF
TRBD1	TRBV20-1	NA	TRBJ2-4	TGCAGTGCTAGTGCGTGGCAGGGGGCGAACATTCAGTACTTC	CSASAWQGANIQYF
NA	TRBV28	NA	TRBJ2-1	TGTGCCAGCACCTACTTCGGGACACCCTTTGGCAATGAGCAGTTCTTC	CASTYFGTPFGNEQFF
NA	TRBV4-3	NA	TRBJ2-2	TGCGCCAGCAGCCAAGCGGGGACTGGAGGGGAGCTGTTTTTT	CASSQAGTGGELFF
NA	TRBV5-1	NA	TRBJ1-5	TGCGCCAGCAGCTTGGAGGGACGTGGAGGGGCCGCCGATCAGCCCCAGCATTTT	CASSLEGRGGAADQPQHF
NA	TRBV24-1	NA	TRBJ1-2	TGTGCCACCAGTGCAAAGCGGGACTATGGCTACACCTTC	CATSAKRDYGYTF
NA	TRBV27	NA	TRBJ1-1	TGTGCCAGCAGCCTACACAGGGATACTGAAGCTTTCTTT	CASSLHRDTEAFF
TRBD1	TRBV10-3	once	TRBJ2-7	TGTGCCATCAAACCCCCGGACAGGGGGAACGAGCAGTACTTC	CAIKPPDRGNEQYF
TRBD1	TRBV5-4	NA	TRBJ1-5	TGTGCCACCAGGAGGGACAGATCGTCCGGAAGCAATCAGCCCCAGCATTTT	CATRRDRSSGSNQPQHF
NA	TRBV3-1/TRBV3-2	NA	TRBJ2-5	TGTGCCAGCAGCCAAGCGGGGCGGGGGCCGAAGAGAGAGACCCAGTACTTC	CASSQAGRGPKRETQYF
TRBD2	TRBV2	NA	TRBJ2-6	TGTGCCAGCACGGGGGGAAGCTCTGGGGCCAACGTCCTGACTTTC	CASTGGSSGANVLTF
TRBD2	TRBV6-2/TRBV6-3	NA	TRBJ2-2	TGTGCCAGCAGTTACTCGATACTAGCGGGGGGGCCCCCCGGGGAGCTGTTTTTT	CASSYSILAGGPPGELFF
NA	TRBV6-2/TRBV6-3	NA	TRBJ1-4	TGTGCCAGCAGTTACGGAGAAAGCCATGAAAAACTGTTTTTT	CASSYGESHEKLFF
TRBD2	TRBV5-4	NA	TRBJ2-7	TGTGCCAGCAGCTTAAGGACTAGCGGGGGGCCCTACGAGCAGTACTTC	CASSLRTSGGPYEQYF
NA	TRBV3-1/TRBV3-2	NA	TRBJ2-3	TGTGCCAGCAGCCCCGGACTACGTAGGCAGTATTTT	CASSPGLRRQYF
TRBD2	TRBV19	NA	TRBJ2-1	TGTGCCAGTAGCAACTTAAGACTAGCGGGAGCTCTTGAGCAGTTCTTC	CASSNLRLAGALEQFF
TRBD1	TRBV18	NA	TRBJ2-7	TGTGCCAGCTCACCTCAGACAGGGGGCAGGTACGAGCAGTACTTC	CASSPQTGGRYEQYF
TRBD1	TRBV3-1/TRBV3-2	NA	TRBJ1-1	TGTGCCAGCAGCCTAGCCGGGACAGGGGGCTGGACTGAAGCTTTCTTT	CASSLAGTGGWTEAFF
NA	TRBV27	NA	TRBJ2-1	TGTGCCAGCAGTTACGGGAGTTGGGGATACAATGAGCAGTTCTTC	CASSYGSWGYNEQFF